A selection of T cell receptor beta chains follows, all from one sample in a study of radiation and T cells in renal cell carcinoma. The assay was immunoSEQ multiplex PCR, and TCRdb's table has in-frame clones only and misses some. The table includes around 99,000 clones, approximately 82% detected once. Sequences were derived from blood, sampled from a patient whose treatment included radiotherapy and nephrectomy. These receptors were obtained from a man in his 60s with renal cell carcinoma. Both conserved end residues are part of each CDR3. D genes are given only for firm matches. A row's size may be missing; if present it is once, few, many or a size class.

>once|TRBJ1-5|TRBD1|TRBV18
CASSGGQIQHF
TGTGCCAGTTCTGGGGGACAGATACAGCATTTT
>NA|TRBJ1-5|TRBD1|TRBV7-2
CASSRGGTADSNQPQHF
TGTGCCAGCAGCCGGGGCGGGACAGCCGATAGCAATCAGCCCCAGCATTTT
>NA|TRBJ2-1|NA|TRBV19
CASSIAGRDEQFF
TGTGCCAGTAGTATCGCAGGGCGGGATGAGCAGTTCTTC
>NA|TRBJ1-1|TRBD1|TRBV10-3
CAISRDRVVNTEAFF
TGTGCCATCAGCCGGGACAGGGTTGTGAACACTGAAGCTTTCTTT
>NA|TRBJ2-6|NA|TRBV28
CASSPPGGGGANVLTF
TGTGCCAGCAGTCCACCAGGGGGAGGTGGGGCCAACGTCCTGACTTTC
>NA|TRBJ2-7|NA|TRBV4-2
CASSPGLSFSYEQYF
TGTGCCAGCAGCCCGGGGTTGTCGTTCTCCTACGAGCAGTACTTC
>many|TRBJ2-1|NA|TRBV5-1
CASSLEPRLVHEQFF
TGCGCCAGCAGCTTGGAGCCAAGACTAGTGCATGAGCAGTTCTTC
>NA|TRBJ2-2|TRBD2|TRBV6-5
CASGPGTSRAGELFF
TGTGCCAGCGGTCCCGGGACTAGTAGAGCCGGGGAGCTGTTTTTT
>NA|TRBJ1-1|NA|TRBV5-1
CASSLQGRTEAFF
TGCGCCAGCAGCTTACAGGGCAGGACTGAAGCTTTCTTT
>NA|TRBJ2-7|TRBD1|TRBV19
CASSLGQGPYEQYF
TGTGCCAGTAGTCTGGGACAGGGTCCCTACGAGCAGTACTTC
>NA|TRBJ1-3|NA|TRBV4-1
CASSHFYPGRLSGNTIYF
TGCGCCAGCAGCCATTTTTATCCCGGCAGGCTCTCTGGAAACACCATATATTTT
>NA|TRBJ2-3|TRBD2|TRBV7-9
CASSLGTSGGDTQYF
TGTGCCAGCAGCCTGGGGACTAGCGGCGGAGATACGCAGTATTTT
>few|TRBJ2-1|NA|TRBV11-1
CASSRRVDNEQFF
TGTGCCAGCAGCAGGAGGGTAGACAATGAGCAGTTCTTC
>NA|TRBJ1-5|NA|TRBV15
CATGGGRNQPQHF
TGTGCCACCGGGGGGGGGCGAAATCAGCCCCAGCATTTT
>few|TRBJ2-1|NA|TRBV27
CASSLSGSLYNEQFF
TGTGCCAGCAGTTTATCAGGGTCACTCTACAATGAGCAGTTCTTC
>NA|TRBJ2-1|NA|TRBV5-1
CASSSGPQAYNEQFF
TGCGCCAGCAGCTCGGGACCCCAGGCATACAATGAGCAGTTCTTC
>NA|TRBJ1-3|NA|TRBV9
CASSVENQPGNTIYF
TGTGCCAGCAGCGTAGAGAATCAACCTGGAAACACCATATATTTT
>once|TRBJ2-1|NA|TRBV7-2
CASSLISFSGNEQFF
TGTGCCAGCAGCTTGATTAGCTTCTCTGGCAATGAGCAGTTCTTC
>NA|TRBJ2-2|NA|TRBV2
CASSVYRTGELFF
TGTGCCAGCAGTGTTTACCGGACCGGGGAGCTGTTTTTT
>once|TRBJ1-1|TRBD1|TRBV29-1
CSATLTGGMNTEAFF
TGCAGCGCTACCTTGACAGGGGGGATGAACACTGAAGCTTTCTTT
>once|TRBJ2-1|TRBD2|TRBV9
CASSAKLAGAYNEQFF
TGTGCCAGCAGCGCTAAACTAGCGGGGGCCTACAATGAGCAGTTCTTC
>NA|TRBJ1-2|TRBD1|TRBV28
CASSLPDRVYGYTF
TGTGCCAGCAGTTTACCGGACAGGGTGTATGGCTACACCTTC
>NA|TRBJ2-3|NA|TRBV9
CASSGGWSDTQYF
TGTGCCAGCAGCGGAGGATGGTCAGATACGCAGTATTTT
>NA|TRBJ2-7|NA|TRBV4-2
CASSQDDGGPSPYEQYF
TGTGCCAGCAGCCAAGATGACGGCGGGCCTAGCCCCTACGAGCAGTACTTC
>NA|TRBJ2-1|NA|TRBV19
CASSKQGGYNEQFF
TGTGCCAGTTCGAAGCAGGGGGGTTACAATGAGCAGTTCTTC
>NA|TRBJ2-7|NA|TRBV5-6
CASSFVLGDSYEQYF
TGTGCCAGCAGCTTCGTCTTGGGGGACTCCTACGAGCAGTACTTC
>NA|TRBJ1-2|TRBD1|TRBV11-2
CASSPRPGQGAFGYGYTF
TGTGCCAGCAGCCCGCGACCGGGACAGGGGGCGTTCGGCTATGGCTACACCTTC
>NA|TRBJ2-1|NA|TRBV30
CAWTEDNNEQFF
TGTGCCTGGACTGAGGATAACAATGAGCAGTTCTTC
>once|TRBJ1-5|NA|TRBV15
CATSRAGGLPQPQHF
TGTGCCACCAGCAGAGCGGGGGGACTCCCTCAGCCCCAGCATTTT
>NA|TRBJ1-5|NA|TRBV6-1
CASSDGGGTYQPQHF
TGTGCCAGCAGTGACGGCGGGGGCACCTATCAGCCCCAGCATTTT
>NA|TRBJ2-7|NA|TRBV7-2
CASSLGGAMSYEQYF
TGTGCCAGCAGCTTAGGGGGGGCCATGTCCTACGAGCAGTACTTC
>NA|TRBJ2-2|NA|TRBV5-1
CASMEGVTGELFF
TGCGCCAGCATGGAGGGAGTAACCGGGGAGCTGTTTTTT
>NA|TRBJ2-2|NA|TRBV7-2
CASSPLGGEVIGELFF
TGTGCCAGCAGCCCACTTGGGGGAGAAGTTATCGGGGAGCTGTTTTTT
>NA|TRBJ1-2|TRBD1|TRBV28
CASSYAGTGYGYTF
TGTGCCAGCAGTTACGCCGGGACAGGGTACGGCTACACCTTC
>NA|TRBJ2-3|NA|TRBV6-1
CASSEGVASDTQYF
TGTGCCAGCAGTGAAGGGGTAGCGTCAGATACGCAGTATTTT
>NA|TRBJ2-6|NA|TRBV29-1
CSVEDLRPGAPSGANVLTF
TGCAGCGTTGAAGATCTGCGGCCAGGGGCACCCTCTGGGGCCAACGTCCTGACTTTC
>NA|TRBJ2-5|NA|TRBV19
CASSMVQETQYF
TGTGCCAGTAGTATGGTGCAAGAGACCCAGTACTTC
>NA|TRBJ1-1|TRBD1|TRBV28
CASSETGTGWAFF
TGTGCCAGCAGTGAGACCGGGACAGGGTGGGCTTTCTTT
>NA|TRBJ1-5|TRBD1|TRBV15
CATSRDLLDRIGGASNQPQHF
TGTGCCACCAGCAGAGATCTATTGGACAGGATTGGCGGAGCTAGCAATCAGCCCCAGCATTTT
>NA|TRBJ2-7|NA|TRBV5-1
CASSFIFGSYEQYF
TGCGCCAGCAGCTTCATTTTCGGGAGTTACGAGCAGTACTTC
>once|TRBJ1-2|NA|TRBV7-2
CATFRSGTKSFYGYTF
TGTGCCACCTTCCGTTCCGGGACGAAGAGCTTCTATGGCTACACCTTC
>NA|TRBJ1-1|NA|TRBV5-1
CASSLVESEAFF
TGCGCCAGCAGCTTGGTCGAGAGTGAAGCTTTCTTT